This T cell receptor (beta chain) was obtained from a study of blood T cell repertoires in COVID-19. Study-level background: Material from acute and convalescent COVID-19 was sourced from the United States, Italy and Spain. Sources were T cells, B-cell-depleted T cells, or PBMCs; the material itself was cDNA or gDNA.

The CDR3 loop spans 13 amino acids. V shed 1 base and J 11 bases; nucleotides not matched to a gene: 6. In the original workflow: The assay estimated nucleated cells by amplifying reference gene primers. This table comes from immunoSEQ multiplex PCR, and its TCRdb copy is limited to in-frame clones, with some not included. The D gene and trimming were derived from the DNA, and the V and J assignments and clone size from that table. The sample records approximately 150,000 clones, 81% being singletons. The clonotype comes from a human donor in a cohort sampled during active COVID-19. This chain joins TRBV23-1 and TRBJ1-1; the match to TRBD1 covers 8 bases. TRBV23-1 is an open reading frame, and its role is uncertain. Source material: peripheral blood. DNA of the CDR3: TGCGCCAGCAGTCAATTTGGACAGGGAGGCGCTTTCTTT. Its translation is CASSQFGQGGAFF.